The clone carrying this TCR beta chain showed up just a few times. Antigen: not known. Russia was home to the donors, healthy Caucasian individuals aged roughly 6 to 95. Peripheral blood was drawn, about 9.7 milliliters per donor. This sample is drawn from a study of blood T cells in healthy people across ages. Together with a sample-barcoded 5' primer, a J-beta primer mix was included in a second PCR lasting roughly 6 to 12 cycles. Each cDNA was tagged by a template-switch adaptor containing 12 random nucleotides. One entry per CDR3 protein results from TCRdb running MiXCR on the 5' RACE reads. This table has some 900,000 distinct CDR3 sequences, under 50% appearing once. General study results and limits: Roughly linearly, TCR beta diversity per million T cells fell as age increased.

The sequence was obtained from a young man in good health. Sequencing was carried out using blood.

The CDR3 region has the DNA TGTGCCATCAGTGAGGGAAGCTCCTACAATGAGCAGTTCTTC. This codes for CAISEGSSYNEQFF. V gene TRBV10-3 combines with J gene TRBJ2-1; D call uncertain. The CDR3 runs to 14 residues. Trimming removed 2 bases from V and 0 bases from J, with 5 bases in between. Germline values: CDR1 ENHRY, CDR2 SYGVKD.